These 24 T cell receptor beta chains came from one sample sequenced in a study of early T cells in non-severe SARS-CoV-2 infection. Using its own MiXCR run on the 5' RACE reads, TCRdb lists one record per CDR3 protein. The sample has tens of thousands of distinct CDR3 sequences, approximately 6% seen once; the top ten hold around 6.9%. This sample comprised whole blood, obtained at baseline. Receptor source: an adult who was a healthcare worker with PCR-confirmed SARS-CoV-2 infection or an uninfected control (not recorded which).

This clonotype was seen ten or more times. The gene calls are TRBV2 and TRBJ2-4, with 8 bases identical to TRBD1. Germline CDR1 is SNHLY and CDR2 is FYNNEI. The CDR3 sequence is 13 residues long. Unmatched junction bases numbered 2, after V lost 3 bases and J lost 7 bases. In DNA form, the CDR3 reads TGTGCCAGCAGTGACAGGGGGCGGAACATTCAGTACTTC. This gives the protein CASSDRGRNIQYF.

J is TRBJ2-1 and V is TRBV3-1, with 8 bases that match TRBD2. Germline V gives CDR1 LGHDT, CDR2 YNNKEL (reference sequence). The CDR3 has 16 amino acids. Unmatched junction bases numbered 6, after V lost 2 bases and J lost 3 bases. The CDR3 sequence is CASSQTAGASYNEQFF. The CDR3 DNA reads as TGTGCCAGCAGCCAAACAGCGGGAGCCAGCTACAATGAGCAGTTCTTC.

This clonotype was counted only a few times. The chain carries TRBV6-1 and TRBJ2-1; TRBD2 aligns across 8 bases. CDR1 and CDR2 (germline): MNHNS, SASEGT. This CDR3 contains 18 residues. V lost 7 bases, J lost 1 base, and 15 bases stayed unmatched. In nucleotides, the CDR3 is TGTGCCAGCATTCTGCGGGAGGCCCTCCTAGGATCCTACAATGAGCAGTTCTTC. It specifies CASILREALLGSYNEQFF.

There are a few counts of this clonotype. The J gene is TRBJ1-2, the V gene TRBV5-4; D is possibly TRBD1 (5 bases). The CDR3 has 13 residues. Per the germline V gene, CDR1 is SGHNT and CDR2 is YYREEE (reference sequence). The V end lost 0 bases, the J end lost 4 bases, and 7 bases lay between the germline ends. CDR3 residues: CASSLAGTYGYTF. The CDR3, as DNA: TGTGCCAGCAGCTTGGCGGGGACCTATGGCTACACCTTC.

The table lists this clonotype with many counts. This chain uses TRBV7-9 with TRBJ2-3; D unclear. Per the germline V gene, CDR1 is SEHNR and CDR2 is FQNEAQ (reference sequence). V was pared by 5 bases and J by 2 bases, with 14 bases between. The CDR3 runs to 15 residues. DNA for the CDR3: TGTGCCAGCAGCCCCGAGATCCCATCCACAGATACGCAGTATTTT. Translation gives CASSPEIPSTDTQYF. The whole variable domain, remainder taken from reference TRBV7-9 and TRBJ2-3, is DTGVSQNPRHKITKRGQNVTFRCDPISEHNRLYWYRQTLGQGPEFLTYFQNEAQLEKSRLLSDRFSAERPKGSFSTLEIQRTEQGDSAMYLCASSPEIPSTDTQYFGPGTRLTVL.

V and J are TRBV4-1 and TRBJ2-7; the D gene is possibly TRBD2 (6 bases). From germline, CDR1 is MGHRA and CDR2 YSYEKL. The V end was cut by 1 base, the J end by 2 bases, with 12 bases between. The CDR3 covers 15 residues. CDR3 DNA sequence: TGCGCCAGCAGCCAAGTGCTAGCGCGTACCTACGAGCAGTACTTC. Encoded protein: CASSQVLARTYEQYF.

This clonotype was counted at least ten times. The chain has TRBV11-2 and TRBJ1-2; TRBD1 matches 9 bases. The CDR3 length is 15 residues. The germline gives CDR1 SGHAT, CDR2 FQNNGV. V lost 5 bases to trimming and J lost 6 bases; unmatched junction nucleotides: 10. The CDR3 loop reads CASSGTGKLVDGYTF. As DNA, the CDR3 is TGTGCCAGCAGCGGGACAGGGAAATTGGTTGATGGCTACACCTTC. The variable domain in full, with the rest retrieved from reference TRBV11-2 and TRBJ1-2, is EAGVAQSPRYKIIEKRQSVAFWCNPISGHATLYWYQQILGQGPKLLIQFQNNGVVDDSQLPKDRFSAERLKGVDSTLKIQPAKLEDSAVYLCASSGTGKLVDGYTFGSGTRLTVV.

This clonotype showed up many times. The genes are TRBV28 and TRBJ1-5; D gene uncertain. The CDR3 has 14 residues. Trimming took off 2 bases at V and 2 bases at J, with 7 bases between the two ends. CDR1 and CDR2 from the germline V gene are MDHEN and SYDVKM. DNA for the CDR3: TGTGCCAGCAGTTTAAATGGGGGCAATCAGCCCCAGCATTTT. As protein: CASSLNGGNQPQHF.

Ten or more counts support this clonotype. The chain employs TRBV7-8 and TRBJ2-3; D is ambiguous. Trimming left V 0 bases short and J 7 bases short, with 8 bases between. CDR3 length: 13 residues. Germline loops: CDR1 SGHVS, CDR2 FQNEAQ. The CDR3 reads CASSLAQVHTQYF. CDR3 coding DNA: TGTGCCAGCAGCTTAGCACAAGTACATACGCAGTATTTT.

The chain couples TRBV3-1 to TRBJ1-4; D might be TRBD1 (6 bases). V was shortened by 0 bases and J by 8 bases, with 13 bases between the two germline ends. The CDR3 length is 15 residues. Per germline, CDR1 LGHDT and CDR2 YNNKEL (reference sequence). CDR3: CASSQDPGAREKLFF. The CDR3 bases are TGTGCCAGCAGCCAAGATCCGGGGGCGAGGGAAAAACTGTTTTTT.

This clonotype has at least ten counts. The chain couples TRBV6-1 to TRBJ2-5, with 9 bases aligning to TRBD2. V lost 1 base and J lost 7; bases outside the gene matches: 7. The germline CDR1 and CDR2 sequences are MNHNS and SASEGT. This CDR3 is built from 15 residues. CDR3: CASSEVAGVGSTQYF. The DNA for the CDR3 is TGTGCCAGCAGTGAAGTAGCGGGAGTCGGCTCGACCCAGTACTTC.

This clonotype was counted at least ten times. This chain connects TRBV25-1 to TRBJ1-6; D is ambiguous. The CDR3 is 14 amino acids. The germline gives CDR1 MGHDK, CDR2 SYGVNS. Trimming removed 4 bases from V and 1 base from J, with 5 bases in between. CDR3 coding DNA: TGTGCCAGCAGTGCGGGGTCCTATAATTCACCCCTCCACTTT. Translation gives CASSAGSYNSPLHF.

There are a few counts of this clonotype. The rearrangement uses TRBV18 and TRBJ2-3; TRBD1 matches at 8 bases. This CDR3 has 14 residues. V lost 3 bases and J lost 6; bases outside the gene matches: 5. The germline V gene encodes CDR1 KGHSH and CDR2 LQKENI. The chain's CDR3 is CASSPRTGSDTQYF. The CDR3 DNA follows: TGTGCCAGCTCACCTCGGACAGGGAGTGATACGCAGTATTTT.

This clonotype was seen at least ten times. This chain links TRBV27 with TRBJ1-1, with D maybe TRBD1 (5 bases). With 6 bases removed from V and 4 bases from J, the gap between germline ends came to 21 bases. Per germline, CDR1 MNHEY and CDR2 SMNVEV (reference sequence). The CDR3 totals 16 residues. The CDR3 reads CASRTAPAGPGTEAFF. In nucleotides, the CDR3 is TGTGCCAGCAGGACCGCCCCGGCAGGGCCGGGCACTGAAGCTTTCTTT.

The table lists this clonotype with a few counts. This chain joins TRBV6-1 and TRBJ2-3, with 10 bases lining up with TRBD2. Germline trimming cut 8 bases from V and 5 bases from J; bases unmatched to any gene: 13. The CDR3 spans 16 residues. CDR1 and CDR2 (germline): MNHNS, SASEGT. Written as DNA, the CDR3 is TGTGCCAGCCTCATATTTAGCGGGAGGTATGAAGATACGCAGTATTTT. Translating gives CASLIFSGRYEDTQYF.

This clonotype was observed at least ten times. The chain joins TRBV11-2 to TRBJ1-1, with D possibly being TRBD1 (6 bases). This CDR3 has 16 amino acids. Between the trimmed V and J ends, which lost 0 bases and 5 bases, there was a span of 16 bases. Germline lookup yields CDR1 SGHAT and CDR2 FQNNGV. The CDR3 sequence is CASSLEFGTKGTEAFF. The CDR3 DNA is TGTGCCAGCAGCTTAGAGTTCGGGACAAAGGGGACTGAAGCTTTCTTT.

This clonotype has just a few counts. This chain connects TRBV28 to TRBJ1-1; possibly TRBD1 for D (5 bases). The germline V gene has CDR1 MDHEN and CDR2 SYDVKM. CDR3 length equals 12 residues. V gave up 4 bases and J gave up 9 bases, with 12 bases separating them. CDR3 nucleotides: TGTGCCAGCAGTTCCGCGCAGGGAAAAGCTTTCTTT. The encoded protein is CASSSAQGKAFF.

This clonotype has at least ten counts. The chain uses TRBV12-3 or TRBV12-4 and TRBJ2-1; 10 bases are a match to TRBD2. V lost 7 bases, J lost 8 bases, and 17 bases stayed unmatched. The CDR3 sequence is 17 residues long. The CDR3 loop is CASTPGRLAGPRHEQFF. CDR3 nucleotide sequence: TGTGCCAGCACCCCGGGGAGACTAGCGGGCCCCCGGCATGAGCAGTTCTTC.

This clonotype was observed a few times. The chain couples TRBV19 to TRBJ1-5; tentatively, D is TRBD1 (5 bases). CDR1 LNHDA and CDR2 SQIVND come from the germline V gene (reference sequence). The CDR3 is 16 residues long. Trimming stripped 4 bases from V and 0 bases from J, with 13 bases between. The CDR3 spells CASSSPGQPSNQPQHF. DNA for the CDR3: TGTGCCAGTAGTAGTCCGGGGCAGCCTAGCAATCAGCCCCAGCATTTT.

This clonotype occurred a few times. This sequence joins TRBV6-2 or TRBV6-3 and TRBJ2-7, with 10 nucleotides matching TRBD1. Germline CDR1 and CDR2: MNHEY and SVGEGT. CDR3 size: 16 residues. V lost 4 bases, J lost 4 bases, and 10 bases stayed unmatched. DNA of the CDR3: TGTGCCAGCAGTTTCTTTCCGGGACAGGGGCCGTACGAGCAGTACTTC. It specifies CASSFFPGQGPYEQYF.

V usage is TRBV27 and J usage is TRBJ2-7; 9 bases line up with TRBD1. Germline CDR1 is MNHEY and CDR2 is SMNVEV (reference sequence). The J segment lost 6 bases and the V segment lost 6 bases, leaving 6 bases of the junction unmatched. CDR3 length: 13 residues. CDR3: CASRNRGPGEQYF. CDR3 coding DNA: TGTGCCAGCAGGAACAGGGGGCCGGGCGAGCAGTACTTC.

A few counts support this clonotype. The chain couples TRBV6-2 or TRBV6-3 to TRBJ2-7, with TRBD1 identical over 9 bases. The length of the CDR3 is 15 residues. The J segment lost 6 bases and the V segment lost 6 bases, leaving 12 bases of the junction unmatched. The germline V gene encodes CDR1 MNHEY and CDR2 SVGEGT. CDR3 sequence reads: CASRDPGQGSIEQYF. The CDR3 DNA reads as TGTGCCAGCAGGGACCCGGGACAGGGTTCAATCGAGCAGTACTTC.

This sequence joins TRBV3-1 and TRBJ2-1; 12 positions match TRBD2. Germline trimming cut 0 bases from V and 6 bases from J; bases unmatched to any gene: 9. The CDR3 loop spans 18 amino acids. CDR1 and CDR2 (germline): LGHDT, YNNKEL (reference sequence). As DNA, the CDR3 is TGTGCCAGCAGCCAAGAAAGGCCACTAGCGGGAGGTGGCAATGAGCAGTTCTTC. Translating gives CASSQERPLAGGGNEQFF.

This clonotype was seen many times. The rearrangement joins TRBV4-3 to TRBJ2-6; no firm D call. The germline V gene encodes CDR1 LGHNA and CDR2 YSLEER. The germline V and J ends were trimmed by 6 bases and 1 base, with 16 bases remaining between them. The CDR3 contains 17 residues. The CDR3: CASSRRTADSGANVLTF. In nucleotides, the CDR3 is TGCGCCAGCAGTCGACGGACGGCGGATTCTGGGGCCAACGTCCTGACTTTC.